This T cell receptor (beta chain) was identified in a study of T cell responses to AZD1222 COVID-19 vaccine. In the case of this clone: Its antigen is undetermined.

Assay: immunoSEQ multiplex PCR; the TCRdb copy retains only in-frame clones and omits some. The table has 100,000 or so clones, around nine tenths seen once. CDR3 size: 18 residues. The V gene's germline CDR1 is GTSNPN and CDR2 SVGIG (reference sequence). Unmatched junction bases numbered 13, after V lost 6 bases and J lost 6 bases. Study results and limitations: After the peak T cell response, and only then, were repertoires sampled. Dominant at 160-218 and 743-854, vaccine-associated CD4 TCRs also spanned spike.

The sample here was peripheral blood, taken on day 0 of AZD1222 vaccination. This receptor was obtained from an adult in good health. V usage is TRBV30 and J usage is TRBJ2-2; 16 bases fit TRBD2. The CDR3: CACSKMGLAGGGSGELFF. CDR3 coding DNA: TGTGCCTGTAGTAAAATGGGACTAGCGGGAGGGGGGTCCGGGGAGCTGTTTTTT.